The 18 T cell receptor beta chains below all came from one sample that was sequenced in a study of T cells in Graves' hyperthyroidism and ophthalmopathy. RNA transcripts provided the source from which TCR beta CDR3 regions were amplified. HTBI primers were employed in a first-round RT-PCR of the TCR CDR3. One entry per CDR3 protein results from TCRdb running MiXCR on the multiplex PCR reads. The data contain about 700,000 distinct CDR3 sequences, about 45% of them singletons. The sequenced material came from peripheral blood or thyroid tissue (not recorded which). These receptors were collected from an adult man with Graves' disease, either hyperthyroidism or ophthalmopathy (not recorded which).

This clonotype has a handful of counts. The V call is TRBV20-1, the J call TRBJ1-2; 7 positions match TRBD1. This CDR3 region has 14 residues. The ends lost 2 bases at V and 1 base at J; junction bases unmatched: 4. Per germline, CDR1 DFQATT and CDR2 SNEGSKA (reference sequence). CDR3 loop: CSARQGEFNYGYTF. The CDR3 DNA reads as TGCAGTGCTAGACAGGGGGAGTTTAACTATGGCTACACCTTC.

This clonotype was observed at least ten times. This sequence joins TRBV20-1 and TRBJ1-2; 11 positions match TRBD1. J gave up 7 bases and V 4 bases, and 5 bases lay outside the gene matches. Germline CDR1 is DFQATT and CDR2 is SNEGSKA (reference sequence). The CDR3 runs to 13 residues. The CDR3 sequence: CSAKDRGLVGYTF. The CDR3 coding sequence is TGCAGTGCTAAGGACAGGGGGCTGGTTGGCTACACCTTC.

V gene TRBV25-1 combines with J gene TRBJ1-6; 7 bases align to TRBD1. The CDR3 has 18 residues. Germline V gene data show CDR1 as MGHDK and CDR2 as SYGVNS. V was pared by 5 bases and J by 5 bases, with 15 bases of the junction left unmatched. CDR3 nucleotide sequence: TGTGCCAGCAGTTCCACGAGGGGGCGCCGGATTGATAATTCACCCCTCCACTTT. Protein: CASSSTRGRRIDNSPLHF.

J is TRBJ1-2 and V is TRBV9, with D unresolved. Germline CDR1 SGDLS, CDR2 YYNGEE. The length of the CDR3 is 13 residues. With 5 bases removed from V and 1 base from J, the gap between germline ends came to 9 bases. This CDR3 is CASRTGNNYGYTF. The CDR3 DNA reads as TGTGCCAGCAGAACCGGGAATAACTATGGCTACACCTTC.

This rearrangement joins TRBV6-5 to TRBJ2-2, with D unresolved. The CDR3 covers 13 residues. The germline V gene has CDR1 MNHEY and CDR2 SVGAGI. V lost 0 bases and J 7 bases, leaving 6 bases between the germline ends. The CDR3 DNA reads as TGTGCCAGCAGTTACTCTAAGGTCGGGGAGCTGTTTTTT. Encoded protein: CASSYSKVGELFF.

Points on this clonotype: It may be a read error: a sequence one base away is much more abundant. J is TRBJ1-2 and V is TRBV29-1, with a possible D match to TRBD1 (5 bases). V lost 5 bases and J 5 bases, leaving 15 bases between the germline ends. Germline V CDR1 and CDR2: SQVTM, ANQGSEA. The CDR3 has 13 amino acids. The DNA of the CDR3 is TGCAGCGTTCAAGCGGGGACCGCGTATGGCTACACCTTC. Its protein product is CSVQAGTAYGYTF.

This chain connects TRBV7-9 to TRBJ2-2; 9 positions agree with TRBD1. V dropped 5 bases and J dropped 7; count of bases not matched to a gene: 14. This CDR3 has 17 amino acids. Per the germline V gene, CDR1 is SEHNR and CDR2 is FQNEAQ (reference sequence). The CDR3 here is CASSPHDRDRDIGELFF. The CDR3 DNA reads TGTGCCAGCAGCCCACACGACCGGGACAGGGACATCGGGGAGCTGTTTTTT. The complete variable domain, with remaining parts taken from reference TRBV7-9 and TRBJ2-2, reads DTGVSQNPRHKITKRGQNVTFRCDPISEHNRLYWYRQTLGQGPEFLTYFQNEAQLEKSRLLSDRFSAERPKGSFSTLEIQRTEQGDSAMYLCASSPHDRDRDIGELFFGEGSRLTVL.

The table lists this clonotype with many counts. The chain carries TRBV29-1 and TRBJ1-2; 8 bases fit TRBD1. Germline trimming cut 0 bases from V and 6 bases from J; bases unmatched to any gene: 9. Germline lookup yields CDR1 SQVTM and CDR2 ANQGSEA. This CDR3 has 15 amino acids. In nucleotides, the CDR3 is TGCAGCGTTGAAGATAGGTGGGCAGGGGGCGATGGCTACACCTTC. Amino acid sequence: CSVEDRWAGGDGYTF.

The CDR3 coding sequence is TGTGCCAGCAGTCCGGGACAGGTCTACGAGCAGTACTTC. Protein product: CASSPGQVYEQYF. The V gene is TRBV7-2, the J gene TRBJ2-7, with 8 bases fitting TRBD1. The CDR3 is 13 residues long. Trimming cost V 6 bases and J 3 bases; bases outside gene matches: 4. CDR1 is SGHTA and CDR2 is FQGNSA in the germline V gene. Complete variable domain (other parts from reference TRBV7-2 and TRBJ2-7): GAGVSQSPSNKVTEKGKDVELRCDPISGHTALYWYRQSLGQGLEFLIYFQGNSAPDKSGLPSDRFSAERTGGSVSTLTIQRTQQEDSAVYLCASSPGQVYEQYFGPGTRLTVT.

This clonotype appeared many times. The chain is built from TRBV24-1 and TRBJ1-1; a possible D gene is TRBD1 (6 bases). The CDR3 sequence is 15 residues long. With 3 bases removed from V and 1 base from J, the gap between germline ends came to 11 bases. CDR1 is KGHDR and CDR2 is SFDVKD in the germline V gene. CDR3 sequence reads: CATSDPGGGNTEAFF. CDR3 nucleotides: TGTGCCACCAGTGATCCCGGAGGGGGGAACACTGAAGCTTTCTTT.

This clonotype was counted ten times or more. This chain joins TRBV19 and TRBJ1-5; 7 nucleotides line up with TRBD1. The CDR3 spans 14 residues. The J segment lost 5 bases and the V segment lost 7 bases, leaving 8 bases of the junction unmatched. Germline CDR1 reads LNHDA; CDR2 reads SQIVND (reference sequence). In nucleotides, the CDR3 is TGTGCCAGTACTAAAGGGACAGTCGATCAGCCCCAGCATTTT. Translation gives CASTKGTVDQPQHF.

The chain carries TRBV29-1 and TRBJ1-2; possible D gene TRBD1, 5 bases. Trimming left V 3 bases short and J 0 bases short, with 11 bases between. CDR3 length: 14 amino acids. In germline, CDR1 is SQVTM, CDR2 ANQGSEA. Here the CDR3 reads CSVDETDTNYGYTF. DNA of the CDR3: TGCAGCGTTGATGAGACAGACACTAACTATGGCTACACCTTC.

The J gene is TRBJ1-1, the V gene TRBV12-3 or TRBV12-4; TRBD1 matches at 8 bases. V lost 7 bases to trimming and J lost 1 base; unmatched junction nucleotides: 5. This CDR3 spans 14 amino acids. In nucleotides, the CDR3 is TGTGCCAGCATGTTCGGACAGGGGAACACTGAAGCTTTCTTT. The encoded protein is CASMFGQGNTEAFF.

This clonotype turned up a few times. V usage is TRBV7-2 and J usage is TRBJ1-2; 12 positions agree with TRBD1. V shed 1 base and J 6 bases; nucleotides not matched to a gene: 9. The CDR3 has 17 amino acids. In germline, CDR1 is SGHTA, CDR2 FQGNSA. The CDR3 DNA is TGTGCCAGCAGCTTAGTAGGCGGGACAGGGGGCGTGCATGGCTACACCTTC. Translating gives CASSLVGGTGGVHGYTF.

The chain employs TRBV12-5 and TRBJ1-2; D might be TRBD1 (5 bases). The CDR3 contains 15 residues. Germline CDR1 is LGHNT and CDR2 is FRNRAP. Trimming cost V 4 bases and J 7 bases, with 19 bases left between them. CDR3 amino acids: CASGWVDNIAGGYTF. The CDR3 bases are TGTGCTAGTGGTTGGGTGGACAATATTGCTGGTGGCTACACCTTC.

The rearrangement uses TRBV23-1 and TRBJ1-6, with D maybe TRBD1 (6 bases). TRBV23-1 carries the ORF label, with uncertain function. The CDR3 loop spans 13 amino acids. The V and J ends lost 6 bases and 10 bases respectively, with 13 bases between them. The CDR3 region is CASRTPGGSPLHF. CDR3 bases: TGCGCCAGCAGGACCCCCGGGGGCTCACCCCTCCACTTT.

CDR3 DNA: TGCAGTGCTAGAGATCGGACTAGCGGGAGAGCCTCCTACGAGCAGTACTTC. This translates into CSARDRTSGRASYEQYF. The chain employs TRBV20-1 and TRBJ2-7, with 13 bases identical to TRBD2. Per the germline V gene, CDR1 is DFQATT and CDR2 is SNEGSKA (reference sequence). J was trimmed by 0 bases and V by 0 bases; bases with no gene match: 5. The length of the CDR3 is 17 residues.

The V and J genes are TRBV7-9 and TRBJ2-5, with D possibly TRBD2 on 5 matching bases. Germline V CDR1 and CDR2: SEHNR, FQNEAQ (reference sequence). The CDR3 covers 11 residues. With 2 bases removed from V and 11 bases from J, the gap between germline ends came to 9 bases. DNA of the CDR3: TGTGCCAGCAGCTTAAGGAGGACTCAGTACTTC. Encoded protein: CASSLRRTQYF.